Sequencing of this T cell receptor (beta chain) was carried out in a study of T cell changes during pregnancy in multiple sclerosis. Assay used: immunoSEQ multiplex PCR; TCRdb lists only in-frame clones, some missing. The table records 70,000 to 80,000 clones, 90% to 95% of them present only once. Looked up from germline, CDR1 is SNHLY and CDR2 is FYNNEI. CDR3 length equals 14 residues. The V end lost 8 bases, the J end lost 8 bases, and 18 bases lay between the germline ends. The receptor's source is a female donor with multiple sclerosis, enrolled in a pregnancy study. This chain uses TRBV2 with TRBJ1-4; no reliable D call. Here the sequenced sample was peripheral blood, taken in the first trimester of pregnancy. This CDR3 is CASREAGRNEKLFF. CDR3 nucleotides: TGTGCCAGCCGGGAGGCGGGAAGGAACGAAAAACTGTTTTTT.